The sequence of this T cell receptor (beta chain) was determined in a study of T cell clonality in common variable immunodeficiency. Notes on the study in general: Common variable immunodeficiency TCR beta sequences reportedly had fewer deletions and N-nucleotide insertions.

Trimming stripped 5 bases from V and 5 bases from J, with 12 bases between. Germline CDR1 SGHTA, CDR2 FQGNSA. This CDR3 is 13 amino acids long. CVID and control samples used equivalent genomic DNA input. This table comes from immunoSEQ multiplex PCR, and its TCRdb copy is limited to in-frame clones, with some not included. This repertoire holds approximately 60,000 clones, and none appear only once. Patients and controls were mostly of Caucasian heritage. There are many counts of this clone. The antigen remains undetermined. The read stops 3 residues short of the end of the CDR3; the missing end is completed from the germline J gene.

This receptor was taken from a person aged 18 to 70 in good health. The sequencing input was peripheral blood mononuclear cells. The chain joins TRBV7-2 to TRBJ1-1; D remains ambiguous. The chain's CDR3 is CASSLNIGTEAFF. Partial CDR3 DNA: TGTGCCAGCAGCCTCAATATCGGGACTGAA.